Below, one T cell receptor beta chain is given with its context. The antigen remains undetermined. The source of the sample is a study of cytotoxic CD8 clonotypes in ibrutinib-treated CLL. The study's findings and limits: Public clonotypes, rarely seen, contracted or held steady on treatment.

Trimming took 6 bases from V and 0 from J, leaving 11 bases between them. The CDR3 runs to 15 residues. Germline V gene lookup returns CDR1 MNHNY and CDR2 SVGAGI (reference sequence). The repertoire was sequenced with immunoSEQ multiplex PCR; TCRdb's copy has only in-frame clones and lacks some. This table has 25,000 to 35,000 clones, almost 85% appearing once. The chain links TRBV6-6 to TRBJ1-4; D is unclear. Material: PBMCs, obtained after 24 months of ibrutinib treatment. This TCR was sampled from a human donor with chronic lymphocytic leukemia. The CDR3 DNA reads TGTGCCAGCAGATTTGAACTTGCAACTAATGAAAAACTGTTTTTT. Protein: CASRFELATNEKLFF.